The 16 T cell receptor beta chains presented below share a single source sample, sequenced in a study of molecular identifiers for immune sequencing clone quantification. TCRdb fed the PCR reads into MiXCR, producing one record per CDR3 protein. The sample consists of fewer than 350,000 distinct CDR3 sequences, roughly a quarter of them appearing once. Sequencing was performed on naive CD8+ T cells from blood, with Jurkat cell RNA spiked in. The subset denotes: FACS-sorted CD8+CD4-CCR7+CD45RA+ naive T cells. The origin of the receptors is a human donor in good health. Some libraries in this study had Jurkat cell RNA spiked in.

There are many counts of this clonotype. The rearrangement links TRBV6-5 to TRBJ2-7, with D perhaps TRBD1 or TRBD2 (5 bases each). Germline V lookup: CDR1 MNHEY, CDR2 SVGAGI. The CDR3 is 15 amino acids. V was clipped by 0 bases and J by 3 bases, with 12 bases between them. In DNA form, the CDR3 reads TGTGCCAGCAGTTACTCGTGGGACGAGGGCTACGAGCAGTACTTC. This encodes CASSYSWDEGYEQYF.

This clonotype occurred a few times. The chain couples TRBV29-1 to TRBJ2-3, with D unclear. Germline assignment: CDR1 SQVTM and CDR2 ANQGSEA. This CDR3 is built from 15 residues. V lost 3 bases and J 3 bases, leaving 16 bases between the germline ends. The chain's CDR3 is CSVEDTGILTDTQYF. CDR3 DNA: TGCAGCGTTGAGGATACGGGTATCTTGACAGATACGCAGTATTTT.

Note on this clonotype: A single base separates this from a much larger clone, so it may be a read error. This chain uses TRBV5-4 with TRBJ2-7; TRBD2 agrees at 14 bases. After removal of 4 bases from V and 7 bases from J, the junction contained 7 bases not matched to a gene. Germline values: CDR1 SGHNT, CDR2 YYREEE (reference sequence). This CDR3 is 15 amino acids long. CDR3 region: CASSRTSGGPGEQYF. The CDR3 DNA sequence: TGTGCCAGCAGCCGGACTAGCGGGGGGCCGGGTGAGCAGTACTTC.

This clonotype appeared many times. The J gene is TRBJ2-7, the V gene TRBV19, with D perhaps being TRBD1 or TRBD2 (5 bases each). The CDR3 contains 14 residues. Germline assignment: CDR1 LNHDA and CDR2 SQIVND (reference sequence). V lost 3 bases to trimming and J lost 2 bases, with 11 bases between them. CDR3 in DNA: TGTGCCAGTAGTATCGGTGGGACGGCCTACGAGCAGTACTTC. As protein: CASSIGGTAYEQYF.

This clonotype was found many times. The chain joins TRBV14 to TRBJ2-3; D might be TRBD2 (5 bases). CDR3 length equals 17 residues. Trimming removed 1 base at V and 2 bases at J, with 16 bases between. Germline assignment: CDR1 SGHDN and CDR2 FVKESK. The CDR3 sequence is CASSQGSYRGYTDTQYF. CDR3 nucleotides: TGTGCCAGCAGCCAAGGCTCCTACCGGGGTTACACAGATACGCAGTATTTT.

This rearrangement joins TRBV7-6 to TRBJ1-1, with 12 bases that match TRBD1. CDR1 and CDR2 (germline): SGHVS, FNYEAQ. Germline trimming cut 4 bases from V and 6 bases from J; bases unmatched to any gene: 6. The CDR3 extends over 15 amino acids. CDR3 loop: CASSWGTGGAAEAFF. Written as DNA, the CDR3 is TGTGCCAGCAGCTGGGGGACAGGGGGCGCCGCTGAAGCTTTCTTT.

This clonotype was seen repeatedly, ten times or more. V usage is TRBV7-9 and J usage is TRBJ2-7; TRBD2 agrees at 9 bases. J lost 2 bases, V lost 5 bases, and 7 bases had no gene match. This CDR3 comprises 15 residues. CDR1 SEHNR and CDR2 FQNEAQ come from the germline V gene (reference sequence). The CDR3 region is CASSPGLAGTYEQYF. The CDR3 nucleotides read TGTGCCAGCAGCCCGGGGCTAGCGGGGACCTACGAGCAGTACTTC.

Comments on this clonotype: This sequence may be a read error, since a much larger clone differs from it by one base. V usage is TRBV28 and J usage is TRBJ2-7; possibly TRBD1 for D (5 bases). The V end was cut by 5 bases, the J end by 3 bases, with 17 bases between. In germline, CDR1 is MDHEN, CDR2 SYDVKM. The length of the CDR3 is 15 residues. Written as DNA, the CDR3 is TGTGCCAGCAGTCCCTCTAGACAGTGTCTCTACGAGCAGTACTTC. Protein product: CASSPSRQCLYEQYF.

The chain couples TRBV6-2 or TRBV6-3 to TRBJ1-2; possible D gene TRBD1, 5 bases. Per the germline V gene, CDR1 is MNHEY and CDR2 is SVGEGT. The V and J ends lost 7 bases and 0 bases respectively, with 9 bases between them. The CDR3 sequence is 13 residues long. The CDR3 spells CASTVGANYGYTF. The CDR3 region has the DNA TGTGCCAGCACCGTGGGGGCTAACTATGGCTACACCTTC.

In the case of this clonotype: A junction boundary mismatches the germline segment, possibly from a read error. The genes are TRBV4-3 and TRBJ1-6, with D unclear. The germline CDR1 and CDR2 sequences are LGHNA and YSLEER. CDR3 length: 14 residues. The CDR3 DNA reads TGCGCCGGCAGCCAAGATAACCTTAATTCACCCCTCCACTTT. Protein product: CAGSQDNLNSPLHF.

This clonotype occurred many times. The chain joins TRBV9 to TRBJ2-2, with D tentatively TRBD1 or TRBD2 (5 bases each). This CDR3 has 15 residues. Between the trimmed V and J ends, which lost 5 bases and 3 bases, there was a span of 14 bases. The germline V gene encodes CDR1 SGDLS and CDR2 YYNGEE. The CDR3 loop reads CASRPGTDDTGELFF. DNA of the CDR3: TGTGCCAGCAGACCAGGGACGGACGACACCGGGGAGCTGTTTTTT.

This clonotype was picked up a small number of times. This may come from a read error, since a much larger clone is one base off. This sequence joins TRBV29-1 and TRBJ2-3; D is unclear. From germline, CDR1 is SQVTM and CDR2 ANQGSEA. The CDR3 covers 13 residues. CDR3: CSVEVAGTATQYF. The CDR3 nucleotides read TGCAGCGTTGAAGTTGCAGGCACAGCTACGCAGTATTTT.

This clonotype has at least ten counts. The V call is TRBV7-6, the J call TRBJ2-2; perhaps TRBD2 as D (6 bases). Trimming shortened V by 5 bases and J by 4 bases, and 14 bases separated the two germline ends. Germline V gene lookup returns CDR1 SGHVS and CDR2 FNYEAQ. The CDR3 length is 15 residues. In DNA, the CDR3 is TGTGCCAGCAGCCAGGTCCCGGGGGTCACCGGGGAGCTGTTTTTT. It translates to CASSQVPGVTGELFF.

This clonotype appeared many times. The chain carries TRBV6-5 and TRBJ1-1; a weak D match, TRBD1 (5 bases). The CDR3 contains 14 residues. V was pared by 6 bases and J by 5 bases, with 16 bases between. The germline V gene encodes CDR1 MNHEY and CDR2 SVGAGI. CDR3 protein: CASSQGEWGTEAFF. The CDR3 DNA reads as TGTGCCAGCAGCCAAGGGGAATGGGGAACTGAAGCTTTCTTT.

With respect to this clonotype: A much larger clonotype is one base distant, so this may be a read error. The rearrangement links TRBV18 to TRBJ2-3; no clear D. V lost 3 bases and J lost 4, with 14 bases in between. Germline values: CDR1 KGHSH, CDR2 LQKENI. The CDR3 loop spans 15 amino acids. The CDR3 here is CASSPTGPSADTQYF. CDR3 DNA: TGTGCCAGCTCACCCACCGGTCCCAGCGCAGATACGCAGTATTTT.

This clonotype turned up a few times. The CDR3: CASSPRLAGGPLQETQYF. The CDR3 DNA reads as TGTGCCAGCAGCCCTCGGTTAGCGGGAGGGCCCCTCCAAGAGACCCAGTACTTC. The J gene is TRBJ2-5, the V gene TRBV9; 11 bases are shared with TRBD2. V lost 4 bases, J lost 1 base, and 12 bases stayed unmatched. Germline CDR1 and CDR2: SGDLS and YYNGEE. This CDR3 contains 18 residues.